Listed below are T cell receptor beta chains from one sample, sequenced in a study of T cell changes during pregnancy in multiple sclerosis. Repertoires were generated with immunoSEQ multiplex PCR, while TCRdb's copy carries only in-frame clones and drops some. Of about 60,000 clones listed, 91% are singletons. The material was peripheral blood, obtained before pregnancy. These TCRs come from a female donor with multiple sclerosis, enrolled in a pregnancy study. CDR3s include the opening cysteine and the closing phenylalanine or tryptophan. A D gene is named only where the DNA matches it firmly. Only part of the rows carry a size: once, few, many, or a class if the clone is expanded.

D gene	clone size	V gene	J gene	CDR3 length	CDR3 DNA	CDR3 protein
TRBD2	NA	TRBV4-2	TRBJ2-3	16	TGTGCCAGCAGCTACCCGTCTAGCGGGGACACAGATACGCAGTATTTT	CASSYPSSGDTDTQYF
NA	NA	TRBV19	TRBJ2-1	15	TGTGCCAGTAGTATAGGCAGTACCTCCTACAATGAGCAGTTCTTC	CASSIGSTSYNEQFF
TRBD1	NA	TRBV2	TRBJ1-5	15	TGTGCCAGCAGGGGGACAGGCTCTGGCAATCAGCCCCAGCATTTT	CASRGTGSGNQPQHF
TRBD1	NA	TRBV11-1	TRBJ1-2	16	TGTGCCAGCAGCTTAGCCCGGGGACAGGGAGACTATGGCTACACCTTC	CASSLARGQGDYGYTF
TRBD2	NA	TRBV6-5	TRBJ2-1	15	TGTGCCAGTGGGCGGGGGGGCCTCTCCTACAATGAGCAGTTCTTC	CASGRGGLSYNEQFF
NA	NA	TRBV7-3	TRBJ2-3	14	TGTGCCAGCAGCCCGGTAGGGGGCACAGATACGCAGTATTTT	CASSPVGGTDTQYF
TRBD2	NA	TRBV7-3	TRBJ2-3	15	TGTGCCAGCAGCCCGGGACTAGTGAAATCGGATACGCAGTATTTT	CASSPGLVKSDTQYF
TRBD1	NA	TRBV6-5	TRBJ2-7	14	TGTGCCAGCAGACGGGACAGAAAAACCTACGAGCAGTACTTC	CASRRDRKTYEQYF
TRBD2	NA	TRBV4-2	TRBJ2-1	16	TGTGCCAGCAGCCAAGATCTAGCGGGGGGATCCAATGAGCAGTTCTTC	CASSQDLAGGSNEQFF
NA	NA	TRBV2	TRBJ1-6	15	TGTGCCAGCAGTGGTCCCCGGGAAAGGACTTCACCCCTCCACTTT	CASSGPRERTSPLHF
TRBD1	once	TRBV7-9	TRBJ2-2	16	TGTGCCAGCAGCGAGGGGGCAGGGACGTTCACCGGGGAGCTGTTTTTT	CASSEGAGTFTGELFF
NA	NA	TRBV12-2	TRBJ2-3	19	TGTGCAAGTCGCTTAGCGCCCCCACCTCTAGCGGGGGGCTCGGATACGCAGTATTTT	CASRLAPPPLAGGSDTQYF
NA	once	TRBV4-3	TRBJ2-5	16	TGCGCCAGCAGCCAAGATTTCACTAGGAAAGGAGAGACCCAGTACTTC	CASSQDFTRKGETQYF
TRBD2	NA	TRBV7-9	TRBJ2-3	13	TGTGCCCTGACCCGGGGGGGCACAGATACGCAGTATTTT	CALTRGGTDTQYF
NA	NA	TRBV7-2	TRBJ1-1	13	TGTGCCAGCAGCTTAAGGGGTCAGGGGGAAGCTTTCTTT	CASSLRGQGEAFF
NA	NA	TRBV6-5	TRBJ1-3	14	TGTGCCACCTCCTTCGTCGGGTTTGGAAACACCATATATTTT	CATSFVGFGNTIYF
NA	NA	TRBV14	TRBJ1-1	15	TGTGCCAGCAGCCCCCGTGCAGGGATGAACACTGAAGCTTTCTTT	CASSPRAGMNTEAFF
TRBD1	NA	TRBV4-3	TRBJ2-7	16	TGCGCCAGCAGCCAAGAGTCCGGGACAGGGGGCTACGAGCAGTACTTC	CASSQESGTGGYEQYF
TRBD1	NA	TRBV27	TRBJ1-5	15	TGTGCCAGCAGTCCTTGGACAGGGGGAGGTCAGCCCCAGCATTTT	CASSPWTGGGQPQHF
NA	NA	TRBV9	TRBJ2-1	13	TGTGCCAGCAGCGTACCAAGGGGAAATGAGCAGTTCTTC	CASSVPRGNEQFF
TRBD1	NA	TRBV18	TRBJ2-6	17	TGTGCCAGCTCACCAAGTAGGGGGCCCTCTGGGGCCAACGTCCTGACTTTC	CASSPSRGPSGANVLTF
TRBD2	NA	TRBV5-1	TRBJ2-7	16	TGCGCCAGCAGCTTGTTACTAGCGGGGCCTGTCGACGAGCAGTACTTC	CASSLLLAGPVDEQYF
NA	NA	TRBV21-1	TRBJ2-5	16	TGTGCCAGCAGCACGCGCGGGGACTTCCTCGGGGAGACCCAGTACTTC	CASSTRGDFLGETQYF
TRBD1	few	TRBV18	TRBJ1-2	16	TGTGCCAGCTCACCAGAGATACAGGGGGCGGCCGATGGCTACACCTTC	CASSPEIQGAADGYTF
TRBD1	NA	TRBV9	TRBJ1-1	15	TGTGCCAGCAGCAACAGACAGGGGGCCCACACTGAAGCTTTCTTT	CASSNRQGAHTEAFF
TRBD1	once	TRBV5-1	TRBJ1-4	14	TGCGCCAGCAGCGAGGACAGGGTCTATGAAAAACTGTTTTTT	CASSEDRVYEKLFF
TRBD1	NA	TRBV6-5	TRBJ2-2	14	TGTGCCAGCAAAAGACAGGGGGTCCCCGGGGAGCTGTTTTTT	CASKRQGVPGELFF
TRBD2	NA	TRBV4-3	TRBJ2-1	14	TGCGCCAGCAGCCAGGGAGGGATTTACAATGAGCAGTTCTTC	CASSQGGIYNEQFF
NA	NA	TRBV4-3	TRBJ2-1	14	TGCGCCAGCAGCCAAGATGGGGAGGTTAATGAGCAGTTCTTC	CASSQDGEVNEQFF
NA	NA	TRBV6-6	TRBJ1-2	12	TGTGCCAGCAGTTACCCGGGAGATGGCTACACCTTC	CASSYPGDGYTF
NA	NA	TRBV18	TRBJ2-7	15	TGTGCCAGCTCACCACCGGGCAGGGGAGCCTACGAGCAGTACTTC	CASSPPGRGAYEQYF
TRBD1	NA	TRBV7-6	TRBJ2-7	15	TGTGCCAGCAGCCCAGGGACAGGGTCAATTAACGAGCAGTACTTC	CASSPGTGSINEQYF
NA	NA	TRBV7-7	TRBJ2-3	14	TGTGCCAGCAGCCAAGGGGCTGGCACAGATACGCAGTATTTT	CASSQGAGTDTQYF
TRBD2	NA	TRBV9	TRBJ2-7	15	TGTGCCAGCAGCGTAGAAGGCGGGAGCTCCTACGAGCAGTACTTC	CASSVEGGSSYEQYF
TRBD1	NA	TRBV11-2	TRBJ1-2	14	TGTGCCAGCAGCTTCAACAGGGGGCTCTATGGCTACACCTTC	CASSFNRGLYGYTF
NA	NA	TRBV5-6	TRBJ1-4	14	TGTGCCAGCAGCGGGGACCGCGGGGGTGAAAAACTGTTTTTT	CASSGDRGGEKLFF
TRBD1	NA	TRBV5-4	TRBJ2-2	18	TGTGCCAGCAGCTCGGGGGACAGGGGATGGTCTAACACCGGGGAGCTGTTTTTT	CASSSGDRGWSNTGELFF
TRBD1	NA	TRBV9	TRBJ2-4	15	TGTGCCAGCAGCGACGGACAGGGTGGATACAACATTCAGTACTTC	CASSDGQGGYNIQYF
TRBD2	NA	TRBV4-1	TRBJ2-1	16	TGCGCCAGCAGCTCCAGGGCGGCTAGCGGGGTCAATGAGCAGTTCTTC	CASSSRAASGVNEQFF
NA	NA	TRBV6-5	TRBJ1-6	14	TGTGCCAGCAGCCCTCTGGAGGGTAATTCACCCCTCCACTTT	CASSPLEGNSPLHF
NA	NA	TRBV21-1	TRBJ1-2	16	TGTGCCAGCAGCTCACCTAAGAGGGATACCAACTATGGCTACACCTTC	CASSSPKRDTNYGYTF
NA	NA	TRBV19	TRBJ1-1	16	TGTGCCAGTAGCATATTTGGGTCGGGGGAGAACACTGAAGCTTTCTTT	CASSIFGSGENTEAFF
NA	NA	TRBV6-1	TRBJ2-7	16	TGTGCCAGCAGTGAATTCGTAGGCCAGGGCAAGAACGAGCAGTACTTC	CASSEFVGQGKNEQYF
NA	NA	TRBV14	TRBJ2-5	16	TGTGCCAGCAGTCTATTCGGGACTCAACCTAGGGAGACCCAGTACTTC	CASSLFGTQPRETQYF
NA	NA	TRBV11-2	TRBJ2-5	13	TGTGCCAGCAGCCCCCCAGGGTGGGAGACCCAGTACTTC	CASSPPGWETQYF
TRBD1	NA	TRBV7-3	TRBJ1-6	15	TGTGCCAGCAGCCCCCGGACAGGAGATAATTCACCCCTCCACTTT	CASSPRTGDNSPLHF
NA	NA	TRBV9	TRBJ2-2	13	TGTGCCAGCAGCTTCAGCGGCACCGGGGAGCTGTTTTTT	CASSFSGTGELFF
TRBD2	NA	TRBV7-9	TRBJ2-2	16	TGTGCCAGCAGCCTACCGGGGGGGAGTTTCACCGGGGAGCTGTTTTTT	CASSLPGGSFTGELFF
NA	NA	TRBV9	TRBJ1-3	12	TGTGCCAGCAGCGTAGATGACAGAGCTATATATTTT	CASSVDDRAIYF
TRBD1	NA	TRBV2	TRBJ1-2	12	TGTGCCAGCCAACAGGGGGTAACTGGCTACACCTTC	CASQQGVTGYTF
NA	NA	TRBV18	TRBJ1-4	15	TGTGCCAGCTCACCATTAGACAGATTCAATGAAAAACTGTTTTTT	CASSPLDRFNEKLFF
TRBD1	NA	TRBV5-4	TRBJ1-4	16	TGTGCCAGCAGCCGCCGTGGGGGGACAGGGGATGAAAAACTGTTTTTT	CASSRRGGTGDEKLFF
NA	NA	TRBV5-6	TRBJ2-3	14	TGTGCCAGCAGCCCCATCAGGGGTGCAGATACGCAGTATTTT	CASSPIRGADTQYF
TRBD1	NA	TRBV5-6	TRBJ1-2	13	TGTGCCAGCAGTCTACAGGGGGCGGAGGGCTACACCTTC	CASSLQGAEGYTF